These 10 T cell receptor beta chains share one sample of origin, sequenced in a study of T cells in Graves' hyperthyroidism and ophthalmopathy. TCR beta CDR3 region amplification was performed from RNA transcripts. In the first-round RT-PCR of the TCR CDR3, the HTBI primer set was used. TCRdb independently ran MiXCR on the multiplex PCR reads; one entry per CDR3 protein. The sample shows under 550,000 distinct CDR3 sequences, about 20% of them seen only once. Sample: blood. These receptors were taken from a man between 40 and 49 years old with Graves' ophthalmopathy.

CDR3 protein: CASSLGYRGVGNQPQHF. For the CDR3, the DNA is TGTGCCAGCAGCTTAGGCTACAGAGGGGTGGGCAATCAGCCCCAGCATTTT. The gene calls are TRBV7-8 and TRBJ1-5; D possibly corresponds to TRBD1 (5 bases). Germline CDR1 reads SGHVS; CDR2 reads FQNEAQ. The V end lost 1 base, the J end lost 2 bases, and 15 bases lay between the germline ends. This CDR3 has 17 residues.

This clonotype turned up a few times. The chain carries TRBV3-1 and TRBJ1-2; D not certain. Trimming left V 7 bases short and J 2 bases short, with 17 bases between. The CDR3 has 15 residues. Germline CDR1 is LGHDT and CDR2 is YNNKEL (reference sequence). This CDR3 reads CASTPVGDSNYGYTF. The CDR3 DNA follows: TGTGCCAGCACCCCAGTGGGAGACTCCAACTATGGCTACACCTTC.

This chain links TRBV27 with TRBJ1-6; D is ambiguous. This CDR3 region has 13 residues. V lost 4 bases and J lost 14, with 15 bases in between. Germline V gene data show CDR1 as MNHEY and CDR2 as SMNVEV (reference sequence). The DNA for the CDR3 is TGTGCCAGCAGTTCGTCCCCTAGGCAGACCCTCCACTTT. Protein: CASSSSPRQTLHF.

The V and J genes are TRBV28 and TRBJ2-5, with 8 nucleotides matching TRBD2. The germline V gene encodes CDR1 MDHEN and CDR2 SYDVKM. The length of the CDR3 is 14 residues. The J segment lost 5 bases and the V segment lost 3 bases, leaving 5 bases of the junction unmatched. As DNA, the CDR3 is TGTGCCAGCAGTTTCAGCGGGGGCAGGGAGACCCAGTACTTC. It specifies CASSFSGGRETQYF.

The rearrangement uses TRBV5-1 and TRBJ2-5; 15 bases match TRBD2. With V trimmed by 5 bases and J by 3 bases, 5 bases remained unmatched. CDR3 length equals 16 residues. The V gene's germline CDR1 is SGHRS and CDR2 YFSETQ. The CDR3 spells CASRKGTSGGKETQYF. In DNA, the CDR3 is TGCGCCAGCAGAAAGGGGACTAGCGGGGGGAAAGAGACCCAGTACTTC.

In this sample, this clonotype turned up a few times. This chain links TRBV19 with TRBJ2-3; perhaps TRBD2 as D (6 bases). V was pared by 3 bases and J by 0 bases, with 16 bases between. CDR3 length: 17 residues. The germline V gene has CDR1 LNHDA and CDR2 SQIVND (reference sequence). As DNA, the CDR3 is TGTGCCAGTAGTATGGTTTTGGTAGCGGCTAGCACAGATACGCAGTATTTT. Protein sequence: CASSMVLVAASTDTQYF.

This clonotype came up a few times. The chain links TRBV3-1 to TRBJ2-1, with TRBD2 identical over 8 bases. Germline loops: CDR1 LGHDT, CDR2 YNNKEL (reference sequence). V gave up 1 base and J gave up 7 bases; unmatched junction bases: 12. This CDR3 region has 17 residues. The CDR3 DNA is TGTGCCAGCAGCCAAGGGGTCCGAGCGGGGGTCTTTAATGAGCAGTTCTTC. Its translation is CASSQGVRAGVFNEQFF.

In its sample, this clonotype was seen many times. As DNA, the CDR3 is TGTGCCAGCAGCACCGGACTAGCGGGAATCAATGAGCAGTTCTTC. It is translated as CASSTGLAGINEQFF. The chain recombines TRBV12-3 or TRBV12-4 with TRBJ2-1; 12 nucleotides align to TRBD2. The V segment lost 6 bases and the J segment 6 bases; nucleotides outside the gene matches: 6. CDR3 length: 15 residues.

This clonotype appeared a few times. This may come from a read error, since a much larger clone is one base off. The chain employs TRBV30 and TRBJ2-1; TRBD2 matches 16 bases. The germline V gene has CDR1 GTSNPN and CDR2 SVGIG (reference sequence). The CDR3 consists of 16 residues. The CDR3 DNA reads TGTGCCTGGAGTACCGGGACTAGCGGGAGGGACAATGAGCAGCTCTTC. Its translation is CAWSTGTSGRDNEQLF.

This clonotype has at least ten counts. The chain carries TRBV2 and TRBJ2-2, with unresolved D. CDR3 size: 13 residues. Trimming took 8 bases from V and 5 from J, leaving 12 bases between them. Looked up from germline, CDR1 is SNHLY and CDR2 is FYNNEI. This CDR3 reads CASRDFLTGELFF. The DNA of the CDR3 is TGTGCCAGCCGAGACTTCCTAACCGGGGAGCTGTTTTTT.